The 28 T cell receptor beta chains in this list originate from one sample, sequenced in a study of control samples from healthy donors and cancer patients. Sequencing used immunoSEQ multiplex PCR; TCRdb keeps in-frame clones, though not all of them. This table holds tens of thousands of clones, around 80% found once. The sample was blood. The receptors derive from a man between 60 and 70 years old in good health.

V usage is TRBV29-1 and J usage is TRBJ2-5, with TRBD1 matching 7 bases. The CDR3 extends over 13 amino acids. J was trimmed by 1 base and V by 7 bases; bases with no gene match: 6. Germline CDR1 and CDR2: SQVTM and ANQGSEA. CDR3: CSATTGLQETQYF. The CDR3 DNA sequence: TGCAGCGCTACGACAGGGCTCCAAGAGACCCAGTACTTC.

The chain links TRBV28 to TRBJ2-7, with D unclear. The CDR3 has 12 amino acids. Trimming pared 2 bases from V and 5 bases from J, leaving 7 bases between. Germline CDR1 and CDR2: MDHEN and SYDVKM. In nucleotides, the CDR3 is TGTGCCAGCAGTTTAAACTGGAACGAGCAGTACTTC. Its protein is CASSLNWNEQYF.

The chain uses TRBV6-2 or TRBV6-3 and TRBJ1-5; D gene uncertain. V was cut by 2 bases and J by 6 bases, with 17 bases left in between. CDR3 size: 16 residues. Per germline, CDR1 MNHEY and CDR2 SVGEGT. CDR3 loop: CASSYGFVGAGQPQHF. CDR3 coding DNA: TGTGCCAGCAGTTACGGGTTTGTGGGAGCTGGTCAGCCCCAGCATTTT.

The sample holds a few counts of this clone. V and J are TRBV7-9 and TRBJ2-7; 7 bases map to TRBD2. The CDR3 length is 15 residues. Germline loops: CDR1 SEHNR, CDR2 FQNEAQ (reference sequence). V was clipped by 4 bases and J by 0 bases; unmatched bases: 6. CDR3: CASSSLPSGSYEQYF. The CDR3 nucleotides read TGTGCCAGCAGCTCCCTTCCTAGCGGCTCCTACGAGCAGTACTTC.

V and J are TRBV6-6 and TRBJ1-6; no clear D gene. Trimming pared 0 bases from V and 5 bases from J, leaving 8 bases between. The CDR3 sequence is 15 residues long. CDR1 and CDR2 (germline): MNHNY, SVGAGI (reference sequence). CDR3: CASSYSNLNNSPLHF. CDR3 DNA: TGTGCCAGCAGTTACTCGAATCTCAATAATTCACCCCTCCACTTT.

The V and J genes are TRBV12-3 or TRBV12-4 and TRBJ1-4; weak D call: TRBD1 (5 bases). This CDR3 region has 13 residues. Between the trimmed V and J ends, which lost 5 bases and 7 bases, there was a span of 11 bases. The CDR3 DNA reads TGTGCCAGCAGTATTACGGGGCTTGAAAAACTGTTTTTT. Its translation: CASSITGLEKLFF.

CDR3 region: CASSFEGATNTEAFF. The DNA for the CDR3 is TGTGCCAGCAGTTTTGAGGGGGCGACGAACACTGAAGCTTTCTTT. The V and J genes are TRBV27 and TRBJ1-1; TRBD1 aligns across 7 bases. The ends lost 3 bases at V and 1 base at J; junction bases unmatched: 5. CDR1 MNHEY and CDR2 SMNVEV come from the germline V gene (reference sequence). The CDR3 sequence is 15 residues long.

V is TRBV7-8 and J is TRBJ2-7, with unresolved D. Trimming cost V 5 bases and J 0 bases, with 8 bases left between them. The CDR3 has 13 amino acids. CDR1 and CDR2 (germline): SGHVS, FQNEAQ. For the CDR3, the DNA is TGTGCCAGCAGCAATCCGATCTCCTACGAGCAGTACTTC. It translates to CASSNPISYEQYF. Variable domain in full (rest from reference TRBV7-8 and TRBJ2-7): GAGVSQSPRYKVAKRGQDVALRCDPISGHVSLFWYQQALGQGPEFLTYFQNEAQLDKSGLPSDRFFAERPEGSVSTLKIQRTQQEDSAVYLCASSNPISYEQYFGPGTRLTVT.

The rearrangement links TRBV25-1 to TRBJ1-1; perhaps TRBD1 as D (6 bases). The V end was cut by 6 bases, the J end by 4 bases, with 18 bases between. Germline V gene data show CDR1 as MGHDK and CDR2 as SYGVNS. The CDR3 has 15 residues. The CDR3 region is CASREGGPAGTEAFF. CDR3 nucleotide sequence: TGTGCCAGCAGAGAGGGGGGACCGGCAGGCACTGAAGCTTTCTTT. Full variable domain (outside the CDR3, taken from reference TRBV25-1 and TRBJ1-1): EADIYQTPRYLVIGTGKKITLECSQTMGHDKMYWYQQDPGMELHLIHYSYGVNSTEKGDLSSESTVSRIRTEHFPLTLESARPSHTSQYLCASREGGPAGTEAFFGQGTRLTVV.

This clone was found a few times. CDR3 nucleotide sequence: TGTGCCAGTACCCAACTCATACCCCGCGACAGGCCTGGAAACACCATATATTTT. Protein sequence: CASTQLIPRDRPGNTIYF. The chain joins TRBV19 to TRBJ1-3; possibly TRBD1 for D (6 bases). V dropped 7 bases and J dropped 2 bases, with 24 bases sitting between them. Germline CDR1 LNHDA, CDR2 SQIVND (reference sequence). The CDR3 loop spans 18 amino acids.

For the CDR3, the DNA is TGTGCCAGCAGCAAAGCAGGGGGCGAAGAGACCCAGTACTTC. Amino acid sequence: CASSKAGGEETQYF. This chain links TRBV21-1 with TRBJ2-5; TRBD1, the table's D call, lacks a check against the DNA. TRBV21-1 is deemed a pseudogene. CDR3 size: 14 residues.

This clone was counted once. CDR3 amino acids: CASSFISVVETQYF. DNA for the CDR3: TGCGCCAGCAGCTTCATATCGGTTGTAGAGACCCAGTACTTC. The V gene is TRBV5-1, the J gene TRBJ2-5; D ambiguous. The CDR3 runs to 14 residues. Germline V lookup: CDR1 SGHRS, CDR2 YFSETQ. The germline V and J ends were trimmed by 2 bases and 4 bases, with 12 bases remaining between them.

This clone occurred a few times. This sequence joins TRBV6-6 and TRBJ1-5; TRBD1 might be the D (6 bases). V lost 0 bases to trimming and J lost 2 bases, with 11 bases between them. This CDR3 is 16 amino acids long. Germline-derived CDR1 and CDR2 are MNHNY and SVGAGI (reference sequence). CDR3 nucleotide sequence: TGTGCCAGCAGTTACTCGGGGGGCGGTGGCAATCAGCCCCAGCATTTT. Protein sequence: CASSYSGGGGNQPQHF.

The gene calls are TRBV29-1 and TRBJ1-4; 7 bases align to TRBD1. The CDR3 has 13 amino acids. CDR1 and CDR2 (germline): SQVTM, ANQGSEA. Losses at the gene ends were 7 bases for V and 4 bases for J; bases not matched to a gene: 6. This chain's CDR3 is CSGLGQLNEKLFF. The CDR3 DNA reads TGCAGCGGTCTGGGACAGCTTAATGAAAAACTGTTTTTT.

J is TRBJ1-5 and V is TRBV20-1; D is unresolved. The V end lost 3 bases, the J end lost 3 bases, and 9 bases lay between the germline ends. This CDR3 has 13 residues. CDR1 DFQATT and CDR2 SNEGSKA come from the germline V gene (reference sequence). CDR3 sequence (DNA): TGCAGTGCTAGTCACCGACCCAATCAGCCCCAGCATTTT. Its protein is CSASHRPNQPQHF.

The rearrangement uses TRBV19 and TRBJ2-1; tentatively, D is TRBD2 (5 bases). Trimming shortened V by 1 base and J by 8 bases, and 6 bases separated the two germline ends. Germline V CDR1 and CDR2: LNHDA, SQIVND (reference sequence). The CDR3 totals 12 residues. The CDR3 sequence: CASSIARDEQFF. The CDR3 bases are TGTGCCAGTAGTATAGCGAGGGATGAGCAGTTCTTC.

In nucleotides, the CDR3 is TGTGCCAGCAACCCCCCCGCCGGGGGGACCCAGTACTTC. Residues: CASNPPAGGTQYF. The chain has TRBV12-3 or TRBV12-4 and TRBJ2-5, with D perhaps TRBD2 (6 bases). The CDR3 loop spans 13 amino acids. The V gene lost 7 bases and the J gene lost 7 bases, with 16 bases spanning the gap.

This clone was detected once. V is TRBV18 and J is TRBJ1-5, with 8 bases lining up with TRBD1. V trimming: 3 bases; J trimming: 4 bases; junction bases outside the gene matches: 5. The CDR3 has 15 amino acids. Germline V gene lookup returns CDR1 KGHSH and CDR2 LQKENI. The CDR3 DNA is TGTGCCAGCTCACCCCAGGGGGCCTCAAATCAGCCCCAGCATTTT. It yields the protein CASSPQGASNQPQHF.

The chain joins TRBV7-9 to TRBJ2-2, with a possible D match to TRBD1 (6 bases). The CDR3 loop spans 16 amino acids. Trimming removed 5 bases from V and 2 bases from J, with 15 bases in between. Germline CDR1 is SEHNR and CDR2 is FQNEAQ (reference sequence). In DNA form, the CDR3 reads TGTGCCAGCAGCGCAAAGGGGGACCTCAACACCGGGGAGCTGTTTTTT. Its protein product is CASSAKGDLNTGELFF.

The chain employs TRBV29-1 and TRBJ2-3; weak D call: TRBD2 (5 bases). The CDR3 runs to 12 residues. Germline loops: CDR1 SQVTM, CDR2 ANQGSEA. V was trimmed by 5 bases and J by 3 bases, leaving 9 bases between them. Written as DNA, the CDR3 is TGCAGCGTTCGGGAAAGTACAGATACGCAGTATTTT. This sequence encodes CSVRESTDTQYF.

The chain carries TRBV6-4 and TRBJ1-6; the D is unclear. In germline, CDR1 is MRHNA, CDR2 SNTAGT. CDR3 size: 15 residues. The V end lost 2 bases, the J end lost 8 bases, and 13 bases lay between the germline ends. CDR3 bases: TGTGCCAGCAGTGACAGTGTGGCCGCGCATTCACCCCTCCACTTT. Translating it yields CASSDSVAAHSPLHF.

The chain uses TRBV27 and TRBJ2-5, with 7 bases aligning to TRBD2. The CDR3 is made up of 16 amino acids. The germline gives CDR1 MNHEY, CDR2 SMNVEV (reference sequence). The junction had 9 bases not matched to a gene; V was cut back by 3 bases and J by 2 bases. The CDR3 reads CASSLGIGRKQETQYF. CDR3 nucleotides: TGTGCCAGCAGTTTGGGTATCGGGAGGAAACAAGAGACCCAGTACTTC.

The rearrangement links TRBV28 to TRBJ2-2, with D unresolved. The CDR3 contains 12 residues. Germline CDR1 reads MDHEN; CDR2 reads SYDVKM. Trimming left V 6 bases short and J 6 bases short, with 8 bases between. In nucleotides, the CDR3 is TGTGCCAGCAGCTCGCCGGCCGGGGAGCTGTTTTTT. This gives the protein CASSSPAGELFF.

This clone has just a few counts. The chain carries TRBV6-1 and TRBJ1-4; D is possibly TRBD1 (5 bases). Trimming cost V 4 bases and J 0 bases, with 21 bases left between them. The CDR3 runs 19 residues. Germline values: CDR1 MNHNS, CDR2 SASEGT. CDR3 nucleotide sequence: TGTGCCAGCAGTGGGGGGACCTCACGACAGATCGCAACTAATGAAAAACTGTTTTTT. Protein sequence: CASSGGTSRQIATNEKLFF.

This sequence joins TRBV14 and TRBJ2-7, with a possible D match to TRBD2 (6 bases). The CDR3 covers 14 residues. Per germline, CDR1 SGHDN and CDR2 FVKESK. Trimming left V 8 bases short and J 3 bases short, with 17 bases between. CDR3 DNA sequence: TGTGCCAGCGCTAGCGCAACAAGCGGCTACGAGCAGTACTTC. Translating it yields CASASATSGYEQYF.

The V and J genes are TRBV12-3 or TRBV12-4 and TRBJ1-5; no clear D. Deletions cut 9 bases from V and 3 bases from J, with 12 bases between. The CDR3 is 13 residues long. CDR3 region: CASLAGSNQPQHF. CDR3 nucleotide sequence: TGTGCCAGTCTAGCGGGGTCCAATCAGCCCCAGCATTTT.

This clone showed up just once. The CDR3 DNA reads TGTGCCAGCAAAGGGACAGGCGTAAATCAGCCCCAGCATTTT. Its translation: CASKGTGVNQPQHF. The chain employs TRBV19 and TRBJ1-5; 8 bases agree with TRBD1. V trimming: 9 bases; J trimming: 4 bases; junction bases outside the gene matches: 8. There are 14 residues in the CDR3. CDR1 and CDR2 from the germline V gene are LNHDA and SQIVND (reference sequence).

This clone is a singleton in its sample. The chain recombines TRBV18 with TRBJ2-5; no reliable D call. This CDR3 has 11 residues. V gave up 5 bases and J gave up 2 bases, with 3 bases separating them. Germline CDR1 KGHSH, CDR2 LQKENI. DNA of the CDR3: TGTGCCAGCTCAGAACAAGAGACCCAGTACTTC. It codes for CASSEQETQYF.